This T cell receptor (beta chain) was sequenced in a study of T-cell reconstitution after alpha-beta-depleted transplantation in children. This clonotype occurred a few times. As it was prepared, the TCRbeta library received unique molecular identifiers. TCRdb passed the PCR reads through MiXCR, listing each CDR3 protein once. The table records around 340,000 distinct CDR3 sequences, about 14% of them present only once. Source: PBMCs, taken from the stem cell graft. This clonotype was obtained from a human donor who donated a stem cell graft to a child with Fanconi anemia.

The CDR3 protein is CASSPDMTGAGADTQYF. The CDR3 nucleotides read TGTGCCAGCTCACCTGACATGACAGGGGCAGGGGCAGATACGCAGTATTTT. The chain joins TRBV18 to TRBJ2-3, with 8 bases identical to TRBD1. The ends lost 3 bases at V and 4 bases at J; junction bases unmatched: 12. This CDR3 has 17 amino acids. Germline V gives CDR1 KGHSH, CDR2 LQKENI. Supplemented by reference TRBV18 and TRBJ2-3, the full variable domain reads NAGVMQNPRHLVRRRGQEARLRCSPMKGHSHVYWYRQLPEEGLKFMVYLQKENIIDESGMPKERFSAEFPKEGPSILRIQQVVRGDSAAYFCASSPDMTGAGADTQYFGPGTRLTVL.